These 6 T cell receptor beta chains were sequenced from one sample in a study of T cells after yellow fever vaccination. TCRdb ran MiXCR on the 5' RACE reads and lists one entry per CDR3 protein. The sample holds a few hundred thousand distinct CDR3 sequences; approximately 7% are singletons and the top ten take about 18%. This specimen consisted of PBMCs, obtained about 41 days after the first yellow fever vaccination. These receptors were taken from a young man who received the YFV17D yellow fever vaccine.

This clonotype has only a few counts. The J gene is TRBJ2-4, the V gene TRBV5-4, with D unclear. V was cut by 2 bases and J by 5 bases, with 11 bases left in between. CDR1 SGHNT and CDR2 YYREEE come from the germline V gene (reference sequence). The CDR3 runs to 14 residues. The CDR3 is CASSFLDRENIQYF. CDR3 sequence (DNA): TGTGCCAGCAGCTTCCTAGACCGGGAAAACATTCAGTACTTC.

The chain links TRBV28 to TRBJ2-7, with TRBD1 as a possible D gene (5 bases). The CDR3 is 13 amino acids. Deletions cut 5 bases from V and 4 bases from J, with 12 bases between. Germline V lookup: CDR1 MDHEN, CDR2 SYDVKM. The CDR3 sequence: CASSNLRDYEQYV. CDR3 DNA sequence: TGTGCCAGCAGTAATCTCAGGGATTACGAGCAGTACGTC.

In DNA, the CDR3 is TGTGCCAGCAGTACTCGGACAGGGGGAACAGATACGCAGTATTTT. Translation: CASSTRTGGTDTQYF. The chain links TRBV6-5 to TRBJ2-3, with TRBD1 identical over 10 bases. V was clipped by 5 bases and J by 3 bases; unmatched bases: 5. The V gene's germline CDR1 is MNHEY and CDR2 SVGAGI. The CDR3 runs 15 residues.

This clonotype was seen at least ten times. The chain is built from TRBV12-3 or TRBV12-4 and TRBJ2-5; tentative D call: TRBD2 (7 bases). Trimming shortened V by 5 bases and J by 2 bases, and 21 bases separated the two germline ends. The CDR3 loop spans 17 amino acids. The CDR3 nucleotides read TGTGCCAGCAGTAGAGGGGGAGGGACCGGGCAGCAAGAGACCCAGTACTTC. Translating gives CASSRGGGTGQQETQYF.

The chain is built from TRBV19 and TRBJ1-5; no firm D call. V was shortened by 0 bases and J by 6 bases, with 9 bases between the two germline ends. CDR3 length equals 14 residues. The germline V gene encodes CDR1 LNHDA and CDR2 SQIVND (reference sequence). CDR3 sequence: CASSIEGYGQPQHF. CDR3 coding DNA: TGTGCCAGTAGTATAGAGGGATACGGTCAGCCCCAGCATTTT.

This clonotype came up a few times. CDR3 sequence reads: CASTYGGAVGNEQFF. The CDR3 DNA follows: TGTGCCAGCACCTATGGGGGGGCAGTAGGGAATGAGCAGTTCTTC. This sequence joins TRBV6-2 or TRBV6-3 and TRBJ2-1; the D gene is possibly TRBD2 (7 bases). The CDR3 spans 15 residues. Trimming took 7 bases from V and 7 from J, leaving 20 bases between them. Per germline, CDR1 MNHEY and CDR2 SVGEGT.